This T cell receptor (beta chain) comes out of a study of T cell repertoires in cytomegalovirus infection. MiXCR, applied by TCRdb to the reads, yields one record per CDR3 protein. The repertoire holds about 140,000 distinct CDR3 sequences, about 6.5% seen once, with roughly 18% in the top ten. Trimming stripped 6 bases from V and 8 bases from J, with 20 bases between. Germline lookup yields CDR1 LNHDA and CDR2 SQIVND (reference sequence). The CDR3 length is 15 residues. This clonotype was seen many times. This sequence was found in a human donor in good health (CMV status not recorded). Some clones in this sample may be carry-over from other donors' samples. The V gene is TRBV19, the J gene TRBJ1-5, with D maybe TRBD1 (5 bases). The sequenced sample consisted of PBMCs. The CDR3 spells CASRDPGTMLEPQHF. In DNA, the CDR3 is TGTGCCAGTAGGGATCCCGGGACGATGTTAGAGCCCCAGCATTTT.